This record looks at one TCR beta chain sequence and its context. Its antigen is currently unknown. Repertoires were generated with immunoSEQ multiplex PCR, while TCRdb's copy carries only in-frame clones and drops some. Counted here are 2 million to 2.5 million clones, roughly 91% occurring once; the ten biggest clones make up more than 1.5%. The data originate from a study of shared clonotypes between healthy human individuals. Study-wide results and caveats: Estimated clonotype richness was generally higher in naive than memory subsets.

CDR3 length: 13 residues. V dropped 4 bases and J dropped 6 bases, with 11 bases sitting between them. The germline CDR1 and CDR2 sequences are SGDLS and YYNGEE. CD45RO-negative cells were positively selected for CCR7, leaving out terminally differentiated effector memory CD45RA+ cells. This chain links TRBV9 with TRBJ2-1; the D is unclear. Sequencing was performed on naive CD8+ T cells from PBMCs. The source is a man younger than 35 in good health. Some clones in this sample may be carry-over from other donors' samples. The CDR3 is CASSPPVSNEQFF. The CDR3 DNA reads TGTGCCAGCAGCCCGCCCGTGAGCAATGAGCAGTTCTTC.